These 26 T cell receptor beta chains share one sample of origin, sequenced in a study of blood T cells in healthy people across ages. Primers used in a second PCR of about 7 to 12 cycles were a sample-barcoded 5' primer and a J-beta primer mix. TCRdb re-derived calls from the 5' RACE reads in MiXCR, one entry per CDR3 protein. The table records 850,000 to 1,300,000 distinct CDR3 sequences, roughly 45% of them present only once. The sample consisted of blood. The receptor set was obtained from a woman aged 60-75 years in good health.

The gene calls are TRBV9 and TRBJ2-3, with D maybe TRBD2 (6 bases). Trimming took off 0 bases at V and 3 bases at J, with 8 bases between the two ends. This CDR3 has 14 residues. CDR1 SGDLS and CDR2 YYNGEE come from the germline V gene. In DNA form, the CDR3 reads TGTGCCAGCAGCGTAGGGGACTCAACAGATACGCAGTATTTT. Protein sequence: CASSVGDSTDTQYF.

This clonotype came up once. The CDR3 nucleotides read TGTGCCAGCAGCCTTACGGGACAGAAAGAGACCCAGTACTTC. Translated, it gives CASSLTGQKETQYF. V is TRBV7-9 and J is TRBJ2-5, with 7 bases that match TRBD1. The germline V gene encodes CDR1 SEHNR and CDR2 FQNEAQ (reference sequence). V gave up 5 bases and J gave up 3 bases; unmatched junction bases: 6. This CDR3 is built from 14 residues. The full variable domain, in which reference TRBV7-9 and TRBJ2-5 provide the parts outside the CDR3, is DTGVSQNPRHKITKRGQNVTFRCDPISEHNRLYWYRQTLGQGPEFLTYFQNEAQLEKSRLLSDRFSAERPKGSFSTLEIQRTEQGDSAMYLCASSLTGQKETQYFGPGTRLLVL.

This clonotype was counted only a few times. V is TRBV4-2 and J is TRBJ1-2; D not resolved. This CDR3 contains 18 residues. V lost 1 base and J lost 7, with 25 bases in between. The germline V gene has CDR1 LGHNA and CDR2 YNFKEQ. This CDR3 reads CASSQGTRAGSHLGGYTF. The CDR3 DNA is TGTGCCAGCAGCCAAGGTACCCGGGCCGGGAGTCACCTCGGTGGCTACACCTTC.

The chain employs TRBV5-6 and TRBJ2-4, with 8 bases matching TRBD2. The end of the DNA aligns better with TRBJ2-5, so the J call may be wrong. Germline V gene lookup returns CDR1 SGHDT and CDR2 YYEEEE. The CDR3 is 15 amino acids. CDR3 sequence (DNA): TGTGCCAGCAGCTTGGCGACTAGCGATCAAGAGACCCAGTACTTC. It codes for CASSLATSDQETQYF.

A single count supports this clonotype. This sequence joins TRBV10-3 and TRBJ2-5; the D is unclear. The J call is doubtful: the DNA matches TRBJ2-7 better. The CDR3 totals 14 residues. CDR1 ENHRY and CDR2 SYGVKD come from the germline V gene. The CDR3 region is CAISESTPTYEQYF. Written as DNA, the CDR3 is TGTGCCATCAGTGAGTCGACGCCGACTTACGAGCAGTACTTC.

The sample holds many counts of this clonotype. The V gene is TRBV12-3 or TRBV12-4, the J gene TRBJ2-7, with D possibly being TRBD2 (5 bases). The ends were cut back, 5 bases at V and 7 bases at J, with 12 bases in the middle. CDR3 length equals 12 residues. CDR3 DNA: TGTGCCAGCAGTCTCACTAGAGGGGAGCAGTACTTC. Its protein is CASSLTRGEQYF.

The table lists this clonotype with a few counts. J is TRBJ2-5 and V is TRBV6-1; D gene uncertain. CDR3 length: 9 amino acids. The ends were cut back, 8 bases at V and 5 bases at J, with 3 bases in the middle. Germline CDR1 reads MNHNS; CDR2 reads SASEGT. This CDR3 is CASAETQYF. Written as DNA, the CDR3 is TGTGCCAGCGCGGAGACCCAGTACTTC.

This rearrangement joins TRBV5-1 to TRBJ1-2, with D hard to call. Germline CDR1 is SGHRS and CDR2 is YFSETQ. V lost 0 bases to trimming and J lost 4 bases, with 13 bases between them. CDR3 size: 15 residues. The CDR3 DNA is TGCGCCAGCAGCTTGGGGGCTTCGTCAGTCTATGGCTACACCTTC. As protein: CASSLGASSVYGYTF.

This clonotype was detected once. It may be a read error: a sequence one base away is much more abundant. V gene TRBV29-1 combines with J gene TRBJ2-7, with D perhaps TRBD2 (7 bases). V was pared by 4 bases and J by 0 bases, with 16 bases between. Per the germline V gene, CDR1 is SQVTM and CDR2 is ANQGSEA. CDR3 size: 15 residues. DNA of the CDR3: TGCAGCGTTGTGCGGGGGCCGGGTTTCTCCTACGAGCAGTACTTC. It codes for CSVVRGPGFSYEQYF.

The chain is built from TRBV4-2 and TRBJ1-4; D remains ambiguous. CDR3 length: 13 amino acids. V was trimmed by 2 bases and J by 8 bases, leaving 9 bases between them. Germline CDR1 reads LGHNA; CDR2 reads YNFKEQ. The CDR3 here is CASSQSGGEKLFF. The DNA of the CDR3 is TGTGCCAGCAGCCAATCAGGAGGGGAAAAACTGTTTTTT.

The J gene is TRBJ2-5, the V gene TRBV11-2, with 9 bases identical to TRBD2. The J call may be in error: the DNA end matches TRBJ2-7 better. The CDR3 loop spans 15 amino acids. Looked up from germline, CDR1 is SGHAT and CDR2 is FQNNGV. The CDR3 sequence is CASTFLGAGGYEQYF. DNA of the CDR3: TGTGCCAGCACCTTCTTAGGAGCGGGAGGCTACGAGCAGTACTTC.

A remark on this clonotype: The junction shows a germline mismatch at one end, possibly a read error. The chain combines TRBV12-3 or TRBV12-4 with TRBJ2-7; D is possibly TRBD1 (5 bases). This CDR3 has 15 residues. As DNA, the CDR3 is TGTGCCAGCAGTTTAAGAGGTGGGGCTACCTACGAGCGGTACTTC. Its protein product is CASSLRGGATYERYF.

About this clonotype: Lacking the conserved final phenylalanine or tryptophan, this CDR3 likely reflects a read error. V gene TRBV7-9 combines with J gene TRBJ2-4; TRBD1 matches at 9 bases. The J call may be faulty, since TRBJ2-7 better matches the DNA end. CDR1 and CDR2 (germline): SEHNR, FQNEAQ (reference sequence). The CDR3 length is 16 residues. The CDR3 DNA sequence: TGTGCCAGCAGCTTAGAGCCGGGACAGGGCGCCTACGAGCAGTACCTC. It is translated as CASSLEPGQGAYEQYL.

This clonotype showed up just a few times. The CDR3 loop reads CASSSAGRTEAFF. The CDR3 DNA sequence: TGTGCCAGCAGCTCCGCAGGGCGGACTGAAGCTTTCTTT. V is TRBV7-9 and J is TRBJ1-1; D possibly corresponds to TRBD1 (5 bases). CDR1 is SEHNR and CDR2 is FQNEAQ in the germline V gene (reference sequence). V lost 4 bases to trimming and J lost 5 bases, with 11 bases between them. This CDR3 contains 13 residues.

This clonotype came up once. The chain uses TRBV12-3 or TRBV12-4 and TRBJ2-7, with 7 nucleotides matching TRBD2. This CDR3 spans 16 amino acids. Trimming at V came to 6 bases and at J to 1 base, leaving 12 bases not matched to a gene. CDR3: CASSPGLGRGSYEQYF. The CDR3 DNA sequence: TGTGCCAGCAGCCCCGGACTAGGTCGAGGGTCCTACGAGCAGTACTTC.

This chain links TRBV12-3 or TRBV12-4 with TRBJ2-2, with D tentatively TRBD1 (5 bases). The germline V and J ends were trimmed by 2 bases and 4 bases, with 11 bases remaining between them. The CDR3 contains 15 residues. The CDR3 bases are TGTGCCAGCAGTTTAATGGCAGGGATCACCGGGGAGCTGTTTTTT. It encodes CASSLMAGITGELFF.

Note on this clonotype: It is likely a read error, because the conserved phenylalanine at the end of the CDR3 is missing. The chain joins TRBV4-1 to TRBJ2-7; 7 bases align to TRBD2. The ends lost 9 bases at V and 3 bases at J; junction bases unmatched: 11. The CDR3 covers 14 residues. Germline V lookup: CDR1 MGHRA, CDR2 YSYEKL. CDR3 sequence (DNA): TGCGCCAGTTCCCCGACTAGCCGTTACTACGAGCAGTACTTG. It yields the protein CASSPTSRYYEQYL.

This clonotype appeared a few times. The chain employs TRBV12-3 or TRBV12-4 and TRBJ2-4, with a weak D call TRBD2 (6 bases). Trimming removed 5 bases at V and 8 bases at J, with 13 bases between. The CDR3 extends over 13 amino acids. The CDR3 DNA follows: TGTGCCAGCAGTGTAAACGGGAGAGACATTCAGTACTTC. It codes for CASSVNGRDIQYF.

CDR3 bases: TGCGCCAGCAGCTTGGTTCTGGGACAGGGACGGAATGAGCAGTTCTTC. Protein product: CASSLVLGQGRNEQFF. The chain couples TRBV5-1 to TRBJ2-1, with 9 bases that match TRBD1. Germline CDR1 reads SGHRS; CDR2 reads YFSETQ. J lost 7 bases, V lost 0 bases, and 8 bases had no gene match. The length of the CDR3 is 16 residues. Together with reference TRBV5-1 and TRBJ2-1, the CDR3 gives the full variable domain: KAGVTQTPRYLIKTRGQQVTLSCSPISGHRSVSWYQQTPGQGLQFLFEYFSETQRNKGNFPGRFSGRQFSNSRSEMNVSTLELGDSALYLCASSLVLGQGRNEQFFGPGTRLTVL.

The chain recombines TRBV21-1 with TRBJ2-7; the listed D gene, TRBD1, was not tested against the DNA. TRBV21-1 is recorded as a pseudogene. This CDR3 region has 13 residues. The DNA of the CDR3 is TGTGCCAGCTACGCCGGGCAACAGGACGAGCAGTACTTC. As protein: CASYAGQQDEQYF.

The chain recombines TRBV30 with TRBJ2-7, with 10 nucleotides matching TRBD1. CDR1 GTSNPN and CDR2 SVGIG come from the germline V gene (reference sequence). The CDR3 length is 13 residues. J was trimmed by 5 bases and V by 0 bases; bases with no gene match: 1. The CDR3 loop is CAWSVGTGDEQYF. In DNA form, the CDR3 reads TGTGCCTGGAGTGTGGGGACAGGGGACGAGCAGTACTTC.

This clonotype came up once. The rearrangement links TRBV27 to TRBJ2-3; no clear D. The CDR3 has 13 amino acids. V lost 3 bases to trimming and J lost 7 bases, with 11 bases between them. Germline V gene data show CDR1 as MNHEY and CDR2 as SMNVEV (reference sequence). CDR3 in DNA: TGTGCCAGCAGTTTGAGTCCCGCTTATACGCAGTATTTT. This encodes CASSLSPAYTQYF.

The J gene is TRBJ2-1, the V gene TRBV10-3, with D possibly TRBD2 on 5 matching bases. CDR3 length equals 12 residues. The V and J ends lost 5 bases and 10 bases respectively, with 12 bases between them. Germline V gene lookup returns CDR1 ENHRY and CDR2 SYGVKD. The CDR3 DNA follows: TGTGCCATCAGTCAGACCGGGATCGAGCAGTTCTTC. Translating it yields CAISQTGIEQFF.

This clonotype was seen just once. J is TRBJ2-7 and V is TRBV11-2, with 10 bases fitting TRBD2. The CDR3 is 18 residues long. CDR1 is SGHAT, CDR2 FQNNGV, per germline. Trimming took 1 base from V and 3 from J; bases not matched to a gene: 12. CDR3 protein: CASSLAGASGSSVYEQYF. In nucleotides, the CDR3 is TGTGCCAGCAGCTTAGCGGGGGCTAGCGGGAGTTCTGTCTACGAGCAGTACTTC.

The rearrangement uses TRBV7-9 and TRBJ2-7, with a weak D call TRBD2 (5 bases). This CDR3 is built from 13 residues. The germline CDR1 and CDR2 sequences are SEHNR and FQNEAQ (reference sequence). V lost 1 base and J 6 bases, leaving 10 bases between the germline ends. The CDR3 loop reads CASSLVGAREQYF. CDR3 nucleotides: TGTGCCAGCAGCTTAGTGGGAGCCCGCGAGCAGTACTTC.

The V call is TRBV21-1, the J call TRBJ2-1; TRBD2 is the table's D call and was not checked against the DNA. TRBV21-1 is listed as a pseudogene. The CDR3 loop spans 17 amino acids. The CDR3 nucleotides read TGTGCCAGCAGCAAAAACGGCTGCGGGATGGCATCCAATGAGCAGTTCTTC. It specifies CASSKNGCGMASNEQFF.